The entry that follows covers one T cell receptor (beta chain) sequence. The germline V gene has CDR1 SEHNR and CDR2 FQNEAQ (reference sequence). The ends were cut back, 0 bases at V and 5 bases at J, with 4 bases in the middle. The CDR3 runs 12 residues. The assay was immunoSEQ multiplex PCR, and TCRdb's table has in-frame clones only and misses some. The data contain a few hundred thousand clones, around four fifths of them singletons. Participants' reported clinical history set cohort assignment. Symptom resolution, clearance, or two negative PCRs marked the recovered donors of Cohort 3. The sample comes from a study of blood T cell repertoires in COVID-19. At the level of the study: Samples of COVID-19 (acute and convalescent) were obtained from the United States, Italy and Spain. The analysed material was cDNA or gDNA that came from T cells, B-cell-depleted T cells, or PBMCs.

Sequenced material: PBMCs or T cells enriched from blood (not recorded which). This sequence joins TRBV7-9 and TRBJ2-5, with unresolved D. This TCR was sampled from a woman aged 50 to 60 who had recovered from COVID-19. The DNA for the CDR3 is TGTGCCAGCAGCTTAGCTCTGGAGACCCAGTACTTC. It translates to CASSLALETQYF.